This entry features one T cell receptor (beta chain) sequence. The antigen is unknown. The data were produced by immunoSEQ multiplex PCR, yet TCRdb's version contains in-frame clones alone and is incomplete. The sample has more than 1.2 million clones; 98% are singletons. Recent acute infections and vaccinations were absent in the healthy HIV-negative adult donors. Unmatched junction bases numbered 4, after V lost 6 bases and J lost 1 base. The CDR3 consists of 14 residues. The germline V gene has CDR1 MGHDK and CDR2 SYGVNS. The data were obtained in a study of shared clonotypes between healthy human individuals. Study conclusions and caveats: Naive subsets tended to show greater estimated richness than memory subsets. The sharing of roughly 5% of naive CD4 clonotypes was seen across several donors.

Specimen: naive CD4+ T cells sorted from blood. This sample's subset: CD45RA+ positively selected. This receptor was identified in a man aged 25 to 45 in good health. The chain recombines TRBV25-1 with TRBJ2-3; 7 positions match TRBD2. Here the CDR3 DNA reads TGTGCCAGCAGGATGGGAGGGGGCACAGATACGCAGTATTTT. Encoded protein: CASRMGGGTDTQYF.